Detailed here is one T cell receptor (beta chain). Its specificity is not known. The CDR3 is 15 amino acids. V was pared by 6 bases and J by 5 bases, with 9 bases of the junction left unmatched. Germline V gene lookup returns CDR1 KGHSH and CDR2 LQKENI. This specimen comes from a study of radiotherapy plus CTLA-4 blockade in lung cancer. Turning to the study itself: Objective responses were documented in around a sixth of patients, with disease control in 31%.

The assay was immunoSEQ multiplex PCR, and TCRdb's table has in-frame clones only and misses some. The sample contains approximately 52,000 clones, around 75% of which appear only once. Notes on the study in general: Peripheral blood showed expansion of tumor-derived TCR clones after radiotherapy and ipilimumab. With interferon-beta, early dynamics of blood T cell clones were reported to best predict response.

The rearrangement joins TRBV18 to TRBJ2-3, with 9 bases matching TRBD1. This TCR derives from a human donor with non-small cell lung cancer who had a complete response to radiotherapy plus ipilimumab. The material was peripheral blood, obtained from a patient treated with radiotherapy plus ipilimumab. CDR3 sequence reads: CASSPGQGGGDTQYF. DNA for the CDR3: TGTGCCAGCTCGCCGGGACAGGGCGGAGGAGATACGCAGTATTTT.